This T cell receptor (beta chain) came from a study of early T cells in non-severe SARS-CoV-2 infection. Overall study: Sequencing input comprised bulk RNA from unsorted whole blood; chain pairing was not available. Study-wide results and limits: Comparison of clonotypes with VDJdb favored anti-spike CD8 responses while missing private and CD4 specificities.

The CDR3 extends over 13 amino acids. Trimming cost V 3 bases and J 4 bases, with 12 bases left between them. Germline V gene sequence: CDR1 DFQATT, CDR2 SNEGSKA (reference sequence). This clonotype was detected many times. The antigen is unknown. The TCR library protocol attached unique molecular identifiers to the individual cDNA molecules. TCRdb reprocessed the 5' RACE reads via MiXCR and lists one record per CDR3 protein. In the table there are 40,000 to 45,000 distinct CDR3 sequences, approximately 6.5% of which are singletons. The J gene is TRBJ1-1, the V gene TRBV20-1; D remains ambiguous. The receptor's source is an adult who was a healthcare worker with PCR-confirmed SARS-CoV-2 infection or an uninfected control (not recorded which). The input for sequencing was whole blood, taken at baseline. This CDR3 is CSARAPGLTEAFF. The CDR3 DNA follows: TGCAGTGCTAGGGCTCCTGGGCTCACTGAAGCTTTCTTT.